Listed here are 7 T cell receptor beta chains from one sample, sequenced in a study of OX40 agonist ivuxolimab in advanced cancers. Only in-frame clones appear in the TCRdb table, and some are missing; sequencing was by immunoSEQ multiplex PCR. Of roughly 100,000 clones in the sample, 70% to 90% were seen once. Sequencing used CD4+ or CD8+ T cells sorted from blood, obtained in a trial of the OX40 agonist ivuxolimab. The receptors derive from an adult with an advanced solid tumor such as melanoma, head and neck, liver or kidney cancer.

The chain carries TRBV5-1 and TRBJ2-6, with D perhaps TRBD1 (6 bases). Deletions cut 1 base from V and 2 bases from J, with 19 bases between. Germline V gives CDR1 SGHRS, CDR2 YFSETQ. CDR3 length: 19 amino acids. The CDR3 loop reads CASSLKVLQGIAGANVLTF. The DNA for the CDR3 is TGCGCCAGCAGCTTGAAGGTCCTACAGGGTATTGCTGGGGCCAACGTCCTGACTTTC.

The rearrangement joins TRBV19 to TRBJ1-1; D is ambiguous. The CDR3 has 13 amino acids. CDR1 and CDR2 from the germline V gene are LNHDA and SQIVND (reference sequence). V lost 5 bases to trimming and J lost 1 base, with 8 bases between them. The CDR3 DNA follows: TGTGCCAGTAGTTTCACACGGAACACTGAAGCTTTCTTT. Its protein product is CASSFTRNTEAFF.

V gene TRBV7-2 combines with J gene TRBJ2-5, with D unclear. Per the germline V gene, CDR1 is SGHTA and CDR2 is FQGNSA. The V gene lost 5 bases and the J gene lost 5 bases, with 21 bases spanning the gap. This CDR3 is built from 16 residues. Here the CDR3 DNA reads TGTGCCAGCAGCCTACTCCCGGCCGGGTTTGAGGAGACCCAGTACTTC. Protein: CASSLLPAGFEETQYF. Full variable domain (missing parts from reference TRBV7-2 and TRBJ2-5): GAGVSQSPSNKVTEKGKDVELRCDPISGHTALYWYRQSLGQGLEFLIYFQGNSAPDKSGLPSDRFSAERTGGSVSTLTIQRTQQEDSAVYLCASSLLPAGFEETQYFGPGTRLLVL.

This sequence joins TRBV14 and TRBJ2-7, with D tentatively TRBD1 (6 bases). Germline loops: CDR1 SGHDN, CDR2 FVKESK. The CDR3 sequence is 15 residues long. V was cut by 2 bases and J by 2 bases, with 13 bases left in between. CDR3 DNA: TGTGCCAGCAGCCAAATTACAGGGAGCCCCTACGAGCAGTACTTC. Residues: CASSQITGSPYEQYF. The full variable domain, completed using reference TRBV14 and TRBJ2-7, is EAGVTQFPSHSVIEKGQTVTLRCDPISGHDNLYWYRRVMGKEIKFLLHFVKESKQDESGMPNNRFLAERTGGTYSTLKVQPAELEDSGVYFCASSQITGSPYEQYFGPGTRLTVT.

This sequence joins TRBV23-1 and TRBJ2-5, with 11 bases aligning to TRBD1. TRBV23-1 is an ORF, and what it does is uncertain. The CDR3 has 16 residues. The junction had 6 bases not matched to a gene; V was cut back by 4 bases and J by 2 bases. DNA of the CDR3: TGCGCCAGCAGTCTCACGGGACAGGGGGATCAAGAGACCCAGTACTTC. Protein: CASSLTGQGDQETQYF.

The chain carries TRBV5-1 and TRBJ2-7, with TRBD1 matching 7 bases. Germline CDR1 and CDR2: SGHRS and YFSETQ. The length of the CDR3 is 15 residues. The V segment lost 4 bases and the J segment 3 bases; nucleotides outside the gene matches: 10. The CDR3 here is CASSPGTAVSYEQYF. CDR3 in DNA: TGCGCCAGCAGCCCTGGGACAGCCGTCAGCTACGAGCAGTACTTC.

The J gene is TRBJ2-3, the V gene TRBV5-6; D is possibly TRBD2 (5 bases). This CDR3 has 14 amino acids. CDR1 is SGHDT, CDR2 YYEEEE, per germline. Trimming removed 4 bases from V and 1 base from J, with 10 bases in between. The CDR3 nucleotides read TGTGCCAGCAGCCCGGGGTCGGGCACAGATACGCAGTATTTT. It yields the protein CASSPGSGTDTQYF.